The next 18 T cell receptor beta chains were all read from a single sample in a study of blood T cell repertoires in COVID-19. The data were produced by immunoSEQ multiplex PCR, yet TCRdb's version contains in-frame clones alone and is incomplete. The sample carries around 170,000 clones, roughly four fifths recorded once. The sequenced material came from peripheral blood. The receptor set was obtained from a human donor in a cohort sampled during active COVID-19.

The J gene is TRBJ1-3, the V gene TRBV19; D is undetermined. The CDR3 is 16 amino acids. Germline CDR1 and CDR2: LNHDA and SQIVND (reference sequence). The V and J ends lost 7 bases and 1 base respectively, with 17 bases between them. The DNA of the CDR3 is TGTGCCAGTACTCCCCCGCGGGGTAGGTCTGGAAACACCATATATTTT. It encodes CASTPPRGRSGNTIYF.

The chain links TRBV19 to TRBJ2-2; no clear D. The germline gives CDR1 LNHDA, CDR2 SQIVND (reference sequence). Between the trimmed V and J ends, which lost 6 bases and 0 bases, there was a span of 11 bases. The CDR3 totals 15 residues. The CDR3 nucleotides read TGTGCCAGTAGAACCCCCCAGGCGAACACCGGGGAGCTGTTTTTT. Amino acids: CASRTPQANTGELFF.

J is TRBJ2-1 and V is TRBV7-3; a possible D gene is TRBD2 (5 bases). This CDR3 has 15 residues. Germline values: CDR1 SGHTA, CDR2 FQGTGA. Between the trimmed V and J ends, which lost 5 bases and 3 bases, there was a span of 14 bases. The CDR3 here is CASSPQDDYYNEQFF. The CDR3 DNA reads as TGTGCCAGCAGCCCCCAGGATGACTACTACAATGAGCAGTTCTTC.

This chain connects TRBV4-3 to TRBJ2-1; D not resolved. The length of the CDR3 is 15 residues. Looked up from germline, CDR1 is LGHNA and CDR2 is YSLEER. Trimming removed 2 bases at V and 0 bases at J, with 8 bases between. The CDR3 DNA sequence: TGCGCCAGCAGCCAATCCTCCAGCTCCTACAATGAGCAGTTCTTC. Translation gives CASSQSSSSYNEQFF.

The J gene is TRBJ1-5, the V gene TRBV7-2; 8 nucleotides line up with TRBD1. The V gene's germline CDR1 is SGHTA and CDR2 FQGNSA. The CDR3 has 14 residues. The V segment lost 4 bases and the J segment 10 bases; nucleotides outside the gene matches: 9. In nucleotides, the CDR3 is TGTGCCAGCAGCTCCGGACAGGGTCCCCTTCCCCAGCATTTT. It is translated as CASSSGQGPLPQHF.

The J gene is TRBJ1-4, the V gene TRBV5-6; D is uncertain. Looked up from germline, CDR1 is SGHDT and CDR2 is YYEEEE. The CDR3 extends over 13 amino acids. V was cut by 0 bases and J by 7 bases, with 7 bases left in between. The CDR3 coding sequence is TGTGCCAGCAGCTTGGGGGCAGGTGAAAAACTGTTTTTT. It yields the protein CASSLGAGEKLFF.

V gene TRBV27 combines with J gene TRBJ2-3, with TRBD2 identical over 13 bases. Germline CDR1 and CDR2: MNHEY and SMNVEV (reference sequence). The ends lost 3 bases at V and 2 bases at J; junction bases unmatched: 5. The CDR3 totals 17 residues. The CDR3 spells CASSFLGLAGNTDTQYF. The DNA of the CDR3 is TGTGCCAGCAGTTTCTTGGGACTAGCGGGAAACACAGATACGCAGTATTTT.

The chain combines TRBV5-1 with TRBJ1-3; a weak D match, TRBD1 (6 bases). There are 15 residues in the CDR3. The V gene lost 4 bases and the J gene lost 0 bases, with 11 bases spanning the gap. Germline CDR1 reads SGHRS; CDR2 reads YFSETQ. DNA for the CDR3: TGCGCCAGCAGCCCAACAGGGAGCTCTGGAAACACCATATATTTT. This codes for CASSPTGSSGNTIYF.

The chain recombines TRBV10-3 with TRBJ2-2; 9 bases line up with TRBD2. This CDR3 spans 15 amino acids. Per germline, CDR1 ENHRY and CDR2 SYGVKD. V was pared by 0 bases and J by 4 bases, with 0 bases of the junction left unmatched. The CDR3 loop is CAISESTSGTGELFF. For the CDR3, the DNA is TGTGCCATCAGTGAGTCGACTAGCGGCACCGGGGAGCTGTTTTTT.

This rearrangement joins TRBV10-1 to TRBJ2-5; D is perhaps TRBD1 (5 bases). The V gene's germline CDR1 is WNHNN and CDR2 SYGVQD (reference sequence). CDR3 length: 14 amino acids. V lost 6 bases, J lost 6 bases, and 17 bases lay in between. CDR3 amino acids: CASSRDKGLKTQYF. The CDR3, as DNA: TGCGCCAGCAGCAGGGATAAGGGCTTGAAGACCCAGTACTTC.

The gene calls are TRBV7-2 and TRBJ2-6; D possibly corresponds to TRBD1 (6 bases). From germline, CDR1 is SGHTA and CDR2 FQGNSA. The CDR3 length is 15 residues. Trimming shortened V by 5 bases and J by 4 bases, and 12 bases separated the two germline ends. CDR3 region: CASSPQGPGANVLTF. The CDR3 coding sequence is TGTGCCAGCAGCCCACAGGGTCCCGGGGCCAACGTCCTGACTTTC.

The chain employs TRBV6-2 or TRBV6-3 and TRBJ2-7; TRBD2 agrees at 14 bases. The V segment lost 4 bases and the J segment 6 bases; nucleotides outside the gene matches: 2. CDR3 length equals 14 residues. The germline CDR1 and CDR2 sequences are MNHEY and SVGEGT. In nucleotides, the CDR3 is TGTGCCAGCAGTTCGGGACTAGCGGGGGTCGAGCAGTACTTC. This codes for CASSSGLAGVEQYF.

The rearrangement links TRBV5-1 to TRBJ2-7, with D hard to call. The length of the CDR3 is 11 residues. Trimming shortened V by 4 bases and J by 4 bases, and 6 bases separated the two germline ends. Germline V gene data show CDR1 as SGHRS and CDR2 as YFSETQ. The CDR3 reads CASSNGYEQYF. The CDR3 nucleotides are TGCGCCAGCAGCAACGGTTACGAGCAGTACTTC.

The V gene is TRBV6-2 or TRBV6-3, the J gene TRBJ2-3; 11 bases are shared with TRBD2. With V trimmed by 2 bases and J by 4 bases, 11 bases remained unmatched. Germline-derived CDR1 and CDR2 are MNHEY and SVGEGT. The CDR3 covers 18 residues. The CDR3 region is CASSYGRGLAGGPDTQYF. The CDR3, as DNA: TGTGCCAGCAGTTACGGGAGGGGCCTAGCGGGGGGTCCAGATACGCAGTATTTT.

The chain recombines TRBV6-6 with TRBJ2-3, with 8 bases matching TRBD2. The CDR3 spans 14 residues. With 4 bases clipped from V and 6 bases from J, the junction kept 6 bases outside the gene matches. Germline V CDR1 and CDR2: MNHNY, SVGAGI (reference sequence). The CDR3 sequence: CASSSGLGQDTQYF. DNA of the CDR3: TGTGCCAGCAGTTCGGGACTAGGACAGGATACGCAGTATTTT.

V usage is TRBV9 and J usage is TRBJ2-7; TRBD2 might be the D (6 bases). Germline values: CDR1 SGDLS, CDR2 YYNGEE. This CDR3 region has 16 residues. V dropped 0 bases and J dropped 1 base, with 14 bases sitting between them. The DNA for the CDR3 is TGTGCCAGCAGCGTAGCTCTGCGGGCGGGATCCTACGAGCAGTACTTC. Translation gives CASSVALRAGSYEQYF.

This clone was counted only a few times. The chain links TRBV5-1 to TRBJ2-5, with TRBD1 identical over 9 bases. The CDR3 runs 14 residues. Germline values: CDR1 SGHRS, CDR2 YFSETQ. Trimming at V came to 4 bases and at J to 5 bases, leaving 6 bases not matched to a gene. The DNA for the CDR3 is TGCGCCAGCAGCCCGGGGACAGGGTGGGAGACCCAGTACTTC. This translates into CASSPGTGWETQYF. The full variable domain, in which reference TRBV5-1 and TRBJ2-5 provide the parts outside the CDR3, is KAGVTQTPRYLIKTRGQQVTLSCSPISGHRSVSWYQQTPGQGLQFLFEYFSETQRNKGNFPGRFSGRQFSNSRSEMNVSTLELGDSALYLCASSPGTGWETQYFGPGTRLLVL.

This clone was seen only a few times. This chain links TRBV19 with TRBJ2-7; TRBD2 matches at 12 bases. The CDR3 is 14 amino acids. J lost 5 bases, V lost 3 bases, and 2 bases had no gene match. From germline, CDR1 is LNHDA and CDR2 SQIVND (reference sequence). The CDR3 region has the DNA TGTGCCAGTAGTATGACTAGCGGGAGCCACGAGCAGTACTTC. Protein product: CASSMTSGSHEQYF.